This TCR beta chain is drawn from a study of blood T cell repertoires in COVID-19. Recruits, aged about 18 to 95 years, lived in roughly 22 US areas. Recovered participants had two consecutive negative NP/OP PCR tests, healthcare professional clearance, or symptom resolution. Per the original data handling: The assay estimated nucleated cells by amplifying reference gene primers. The data were produced by immunoSEQ multiplex PCR, yet TCRdb's version contains in-frame clones alone and is incomplete. Clonal size and the V and J genes are those of that table, whereas D and trimming came from the DNA. The table includes 300,000 to 400,000 clones, 75% to 90% detected once. The J segment lost 1 base and the V segment lost 8 bases, leaving 12 bases of the junction unmatched. This CDR3 has 16 residues. Germline-derived CDR1 and CDR2 are MDHEN and SYDVKM.

The sample consisted of PBMCs or T cells enriched from blood (not recorded which). This receptor was identified in a man aged 30 to 39 who had recovered from COVID-19. V usage is TRBV28 and J usage is TRBJ2-5; 8 nucleotides agree with TRBD1. The CDR3 DNA is TGTGCCAGCGTCTCGACAGGGGCCCCACCCCAAGAGACCCAGTACTTC. Translation gives CASVSTGAPPQETQYF.